The T cell receptor (beta chain) under discussion was sequenced for a study of follicular helper T cells after annual influenza vaccination. Germline CDR1 is ENHRY and CDR2 is SYGVKD. Trimming pared 6 bases from V and 3 bases from J, leaving 8 bases between. The CDR3 length is 12 residues. The data were produced by immunoSEQ multiplex PCR, yet TCRdb's version contains in-frame clones alone and is incomplete. The table includes about 4,900 clones, approximately 83% detected once. As to time point: 2015-2016 season, 7 days after influenza vaccination. Sample: CXCR5+ CD38- circulating T follicular helper cells from blood, taken 7 days after influenza vaccination. The subset denotes: circulating Tfh, non-naive CD4+CXCR5+PD-1+ (ICOS+CD38+ or ICOS-CD38-). This TCR came from an adult who received the influenza vaccine. The rearrangement joins TRBV10-3 to TRBJ2-5; D unclear. The CDR3 protein is CAISMSEETQYF. The CDR3, as DNA: TGTGCCATCAGCATGTCTGAAGAGACCCAGTACTTC.